The sequence of this T cell receptor beta chain was determined in a study of blood T cell repertoires in COVID-19. Across the whole study: Acute and convalescent COVID-19 specimens originated in the United States, Italy and Spain. Nucleic acid was either cDNA or gDNA, and it came from T cells, B-cell-depleted T cells, or PBMCs.

This CDR3 is 14 amino acids long. V was clipped by 4 bases and J by 4 bases; unmatched bases: 5. Germline V lookup: CDR1 MNHEY, CDR2 SVGAGI. Original data processing: Amplification of reference gene primers was used by the study to estimate nucleated cell counts. Only in-frame clones appear in the TCRdb table, and some are missing; sequencing was by immunoSEQ multiplex PCR. V, J and clone size are taken as reported in that table, and D and trimming were inferred from the DNA itself. Among more than 90,000 clones, under 90% were seen once, and the ten largest hold 20% to 25%. This receptor was identified in a human donor in a cohort sampled during active COVID-19. The chain is built from TRBV6-5 and TRBJ1-1; TRBD1 matches at 8 bases. Specimen: peripheral blood. This CDR3 reads CASSSDRVATEAFF. The CDR3 nucleotides read TGTGCCAGCAGTTCGGACAGGGTGGCCACTGAAGCTTTCTTT.